The following is a TCR beta chain sequence with its context. This sample is part of a study of blood T cell repertoires in COVID-19. V dropped 1 base and J dropped 1; count of bases not matched to a gene: 6. Germline V gene lookup returns CDR1 MNHEY and CDR2 SVGEGT. The CDR3 is 16 amino acids. TCRdb's copy holds only in-frame clones and misses some; the assay was immunoSEQ multiplex PCR. This sample carries hundreds of thousands of clones, roughly 87% of them seen once, and the ten largest clones take approximately 12%. The V call is TRBV6-2 or TRBV6-3, the J call TRBJ1-1, with TRBD1 identical over 7 bases. This sequence originates from a woman in her late teens or twenties who had recovered from COVID-19. The sequencing sample was made of peripheral blood. The CDR3 DNA reads as TGTGCCAGCAGTTACTACCGGGACAGCTCGAACACTGAAGCTTTCTTT. Amino acids: CASSYYRDSSNTEAFF.